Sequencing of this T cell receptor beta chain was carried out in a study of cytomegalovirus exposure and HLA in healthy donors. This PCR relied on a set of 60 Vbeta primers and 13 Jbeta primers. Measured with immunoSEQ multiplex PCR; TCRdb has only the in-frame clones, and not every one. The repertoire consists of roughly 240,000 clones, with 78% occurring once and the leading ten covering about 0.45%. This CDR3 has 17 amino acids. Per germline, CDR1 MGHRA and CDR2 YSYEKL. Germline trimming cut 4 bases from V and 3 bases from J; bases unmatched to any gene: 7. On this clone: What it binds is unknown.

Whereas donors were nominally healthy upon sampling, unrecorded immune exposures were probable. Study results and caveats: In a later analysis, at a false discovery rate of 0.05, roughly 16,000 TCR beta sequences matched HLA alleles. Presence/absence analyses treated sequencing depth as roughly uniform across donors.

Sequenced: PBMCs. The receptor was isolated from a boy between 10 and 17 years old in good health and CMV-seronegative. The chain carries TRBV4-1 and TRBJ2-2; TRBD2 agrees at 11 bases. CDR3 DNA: TGCGCCAGCAGCCGAGTCCCGGGACTAGCGGACACCGGGGAGCTGTTTTTT. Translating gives CASSRVPGLADTGELFF.